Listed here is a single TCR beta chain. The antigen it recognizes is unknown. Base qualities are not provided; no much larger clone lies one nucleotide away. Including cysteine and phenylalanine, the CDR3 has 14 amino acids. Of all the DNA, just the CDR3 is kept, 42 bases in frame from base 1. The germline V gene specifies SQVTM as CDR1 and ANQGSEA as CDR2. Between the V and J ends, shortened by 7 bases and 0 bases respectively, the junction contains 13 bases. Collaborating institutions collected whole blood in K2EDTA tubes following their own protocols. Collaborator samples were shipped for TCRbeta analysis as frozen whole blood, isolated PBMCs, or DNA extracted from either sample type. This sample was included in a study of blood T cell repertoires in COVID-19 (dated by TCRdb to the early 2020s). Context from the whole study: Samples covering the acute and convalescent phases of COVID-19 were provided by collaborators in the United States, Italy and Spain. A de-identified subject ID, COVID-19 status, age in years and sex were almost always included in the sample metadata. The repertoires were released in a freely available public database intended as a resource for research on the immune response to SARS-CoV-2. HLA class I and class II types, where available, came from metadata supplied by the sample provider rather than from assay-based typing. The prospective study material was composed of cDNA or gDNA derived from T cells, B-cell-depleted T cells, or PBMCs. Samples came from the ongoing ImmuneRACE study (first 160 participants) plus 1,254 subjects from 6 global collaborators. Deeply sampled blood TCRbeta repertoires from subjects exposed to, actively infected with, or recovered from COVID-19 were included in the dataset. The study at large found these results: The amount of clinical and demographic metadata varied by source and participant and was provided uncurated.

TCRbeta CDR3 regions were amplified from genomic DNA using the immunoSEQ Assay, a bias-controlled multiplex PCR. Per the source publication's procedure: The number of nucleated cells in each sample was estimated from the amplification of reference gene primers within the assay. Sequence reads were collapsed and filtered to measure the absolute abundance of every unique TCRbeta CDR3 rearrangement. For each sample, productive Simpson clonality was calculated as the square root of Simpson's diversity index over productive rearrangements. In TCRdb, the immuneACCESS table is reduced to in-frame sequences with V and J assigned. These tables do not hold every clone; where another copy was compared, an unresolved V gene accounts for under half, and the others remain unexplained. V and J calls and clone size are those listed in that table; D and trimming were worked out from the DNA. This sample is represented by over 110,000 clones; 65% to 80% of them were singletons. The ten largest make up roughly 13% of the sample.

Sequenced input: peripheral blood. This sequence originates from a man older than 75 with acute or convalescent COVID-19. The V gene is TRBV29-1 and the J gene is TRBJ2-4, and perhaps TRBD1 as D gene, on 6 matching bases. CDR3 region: CSATGNVAKNIQYF. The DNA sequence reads TGCAGCGCTACAGGGAACGTAGCCAAAAACATTCAGTACTTC. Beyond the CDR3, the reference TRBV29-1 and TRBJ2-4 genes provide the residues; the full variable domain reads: SAVISQKPSRDICQRGTSLTIQCQVDSQVTMMFWYRQQPGQSLTLIATANQGSEATYESGFVIDKFPISRPNLTFSTLTVSNMSPEDSSIYLCSATGNVAKNIQYFGAGTRLSVL.